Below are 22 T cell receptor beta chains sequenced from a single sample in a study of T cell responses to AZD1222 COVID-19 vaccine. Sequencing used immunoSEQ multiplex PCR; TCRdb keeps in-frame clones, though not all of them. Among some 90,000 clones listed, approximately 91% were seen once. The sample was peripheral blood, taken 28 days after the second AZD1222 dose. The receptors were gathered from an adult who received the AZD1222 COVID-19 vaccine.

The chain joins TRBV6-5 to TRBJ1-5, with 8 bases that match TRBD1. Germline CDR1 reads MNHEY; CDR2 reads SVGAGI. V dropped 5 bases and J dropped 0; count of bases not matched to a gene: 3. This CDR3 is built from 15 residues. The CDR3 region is CASSRQGHSNQPQHF. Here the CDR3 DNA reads TGTGCCAGCAGTCGACAGGGGCATAGCAATCAGCCCCAGCATTTT.

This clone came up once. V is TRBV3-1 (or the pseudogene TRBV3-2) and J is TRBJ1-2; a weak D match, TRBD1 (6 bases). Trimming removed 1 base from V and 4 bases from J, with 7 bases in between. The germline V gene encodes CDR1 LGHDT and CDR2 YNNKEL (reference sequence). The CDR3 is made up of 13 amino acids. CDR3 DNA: TGTGCCAGCAGCCAAGCGGACAGCTATGGCTACACCTTC. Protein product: CASSQADSYGYTF.

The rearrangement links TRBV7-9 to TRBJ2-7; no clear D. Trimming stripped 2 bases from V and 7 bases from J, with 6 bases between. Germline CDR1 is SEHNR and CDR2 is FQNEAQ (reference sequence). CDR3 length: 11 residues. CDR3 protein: CASSLSWEQYF. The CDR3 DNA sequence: TGTGCCAGCAGCTTATCCTGGGAGCAGTACTTC.

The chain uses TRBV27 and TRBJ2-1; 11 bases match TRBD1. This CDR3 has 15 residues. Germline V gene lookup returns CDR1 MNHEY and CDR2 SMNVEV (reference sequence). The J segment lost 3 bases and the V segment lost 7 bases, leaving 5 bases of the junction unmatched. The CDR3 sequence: CASTGTGGFYNEQFF. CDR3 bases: TGTGCCAGCACTGGGACAGGGGGATTCTACAATGAGCAGTTCTTC.

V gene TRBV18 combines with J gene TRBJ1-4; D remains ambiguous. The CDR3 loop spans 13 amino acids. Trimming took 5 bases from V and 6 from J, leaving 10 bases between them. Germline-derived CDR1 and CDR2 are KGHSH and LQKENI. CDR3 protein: CASSYGRDEKLFF. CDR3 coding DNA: TGTGCCAGCTCATACGGCCGAGATGAAAAACTGTTTTTT.

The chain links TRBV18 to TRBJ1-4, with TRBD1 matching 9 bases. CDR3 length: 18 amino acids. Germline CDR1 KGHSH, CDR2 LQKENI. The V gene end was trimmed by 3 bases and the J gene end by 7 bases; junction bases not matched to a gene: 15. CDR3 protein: CASSPNSLAGTGSEKLFF. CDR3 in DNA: TGTGCCAGCTCACCTAACTCACTCGCCGGGACAGGGTCTGAAAAACTGTTTTTT.

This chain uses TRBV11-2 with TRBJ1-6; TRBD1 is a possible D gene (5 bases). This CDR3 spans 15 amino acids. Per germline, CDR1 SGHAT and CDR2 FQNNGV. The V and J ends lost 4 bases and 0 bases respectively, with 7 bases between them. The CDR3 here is CASSSGPSYNSPLHF. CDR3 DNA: TGTGCCAGCAGCTCAGGGCCCTCCTATAATTCACCCCTCCACTTT.

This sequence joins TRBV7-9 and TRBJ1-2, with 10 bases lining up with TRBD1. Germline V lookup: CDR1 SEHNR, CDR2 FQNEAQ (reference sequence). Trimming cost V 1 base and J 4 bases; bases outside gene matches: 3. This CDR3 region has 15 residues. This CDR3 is CASSLGQGAFYGYTF. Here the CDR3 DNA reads TGTGCCAGCAGCTTAGGACAGGGGGCTTTCTATGGCTACACCTTC.

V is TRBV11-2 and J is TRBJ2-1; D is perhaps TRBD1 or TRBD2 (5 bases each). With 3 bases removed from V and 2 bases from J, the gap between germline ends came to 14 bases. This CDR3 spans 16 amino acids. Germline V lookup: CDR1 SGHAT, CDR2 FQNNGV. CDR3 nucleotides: TGTGCCAGCAGCTTGGTCGGGGCCAACGCCTACAATGAGCAGTTCTTC. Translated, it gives CASSLVGANAYNEQFF.

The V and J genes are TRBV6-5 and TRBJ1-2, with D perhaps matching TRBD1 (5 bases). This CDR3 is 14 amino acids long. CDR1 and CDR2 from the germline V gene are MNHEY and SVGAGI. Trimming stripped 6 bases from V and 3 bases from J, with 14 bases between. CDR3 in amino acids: CASSSGAGDYGYTF. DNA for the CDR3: TGTGCCAGCAGCTCCGGGGCCGGGGACTATGGCTACACCTTC.

CDR3 nucleotide sequence: TGTGCCAGCTCACCAAGGGGGGTTAATGGCTACACCTTC. It codes for CASSPRGVNGYTF. The V gene is TRBV18, the J gene TRBJ1-2, with D possibly TRBD1 on 6 matching bases. The CDR3 contains 13 residues. Germline V gives CDR1 KGHSH, CDR2 LQKENI. V was trimmed by 2 bases and J by 6 bases, leaving 10 bases between them.

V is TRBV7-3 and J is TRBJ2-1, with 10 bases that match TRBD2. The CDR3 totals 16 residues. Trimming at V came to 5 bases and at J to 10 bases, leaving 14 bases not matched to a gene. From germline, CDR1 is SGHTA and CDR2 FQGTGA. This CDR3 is CASSPASGGALREQFF. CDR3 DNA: TGTGCCAGCAGCCCTGCGAGCGGGGGGGCCCTCAGGGAGCAGTTCTTC.

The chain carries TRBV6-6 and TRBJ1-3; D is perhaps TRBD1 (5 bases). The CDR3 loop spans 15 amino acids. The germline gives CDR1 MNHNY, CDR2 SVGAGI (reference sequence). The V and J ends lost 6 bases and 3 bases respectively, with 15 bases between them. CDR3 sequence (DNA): TGTGCCAGCAGCCCCCTCGCAGGGTATGGAAACACCATATATTTT. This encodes CASSPLAGYGNTIYF.

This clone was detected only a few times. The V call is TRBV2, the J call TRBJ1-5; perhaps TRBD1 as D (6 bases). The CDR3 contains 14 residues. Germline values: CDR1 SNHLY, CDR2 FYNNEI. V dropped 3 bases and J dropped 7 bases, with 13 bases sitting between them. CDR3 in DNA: TGTGCCAGCAGTGAGGGCAGGGGTTGGCAGCCCCAGCATTTT. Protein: CASSEGRGWQPQHF. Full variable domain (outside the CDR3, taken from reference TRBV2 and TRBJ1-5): EPEVTQTPSHQVTQMGQEVILRCVPISNHLYFYWYRQILGQKVEFLVSFYNNEISEKSEIFDDQFSVERPDGSNFTLKIRSTKLEDSAMYFCASSEGRGWQPQHFGDGTRLSIL.

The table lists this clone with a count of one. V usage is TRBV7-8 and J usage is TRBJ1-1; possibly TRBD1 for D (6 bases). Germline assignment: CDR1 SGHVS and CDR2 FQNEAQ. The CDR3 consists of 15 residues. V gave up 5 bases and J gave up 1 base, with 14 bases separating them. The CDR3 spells CASSTRDISNTEAFF. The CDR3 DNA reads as TGTGCCAGCAGCACCCGGGACATTTCGAACACTGAAGCTTTCTTT.

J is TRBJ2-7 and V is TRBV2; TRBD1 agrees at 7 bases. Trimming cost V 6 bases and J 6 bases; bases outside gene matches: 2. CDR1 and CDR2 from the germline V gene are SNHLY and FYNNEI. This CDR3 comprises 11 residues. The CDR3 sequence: CASRSGGEQYF. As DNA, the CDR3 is TGTGCCAGCAGGTCAGGGGGCGAGCAGTACTTC.

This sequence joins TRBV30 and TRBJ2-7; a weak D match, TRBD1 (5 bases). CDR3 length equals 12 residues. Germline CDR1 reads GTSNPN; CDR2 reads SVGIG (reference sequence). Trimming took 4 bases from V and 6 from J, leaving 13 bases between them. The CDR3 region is CAWTAWGAEQYF. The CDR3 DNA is TGTGCCTGGACAGCCTGGGGCGCCGAGCAGTACTTC.

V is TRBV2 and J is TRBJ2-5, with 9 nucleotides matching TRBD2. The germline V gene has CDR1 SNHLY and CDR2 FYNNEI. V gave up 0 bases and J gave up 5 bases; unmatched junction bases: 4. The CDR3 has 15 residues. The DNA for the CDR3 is TGTGCCAGCAGTGAAGCTAGTAGCGGGGGTGAGACCCAGTACTTC. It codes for CASSEASSGGETQYF. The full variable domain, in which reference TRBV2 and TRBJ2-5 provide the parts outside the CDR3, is EPEVTQTPSHQVTQMGQEVILRCVPISNHLYFYWYRQILGQKVEFLVSFYNNEISEKSEIFDDQFSVERPDGSNFTLKIRSTKLEDSAMYFCASSEASSGGETQYFGPGTRLLVL.

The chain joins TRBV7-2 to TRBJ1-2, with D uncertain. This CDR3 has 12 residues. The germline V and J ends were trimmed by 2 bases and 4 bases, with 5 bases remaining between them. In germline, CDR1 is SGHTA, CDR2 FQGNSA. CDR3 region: CASSLMAYGYTF. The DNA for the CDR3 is TGTGCCAGCAGCTTAATGGCCTATGGCTACACCTTC.

This chain's CDR3 is CASSLELAGDNEQFF. Written as DNA, the CDR3 is TGTGCCAGCAGCTTAGAGCTAGCGGGGGACAATGAGCAGTTCTTC. This chain connects TRBV7-2 to TRBJ2-1; TRBD2 agrees at 10 bases. CDR1 is SGHTA, CDR2 FQGNSA, per germline. The CDR3 is made up of 15 amino acids. V dropped 1 base and J dropped 5; count of bases not matched to a gene: 2.

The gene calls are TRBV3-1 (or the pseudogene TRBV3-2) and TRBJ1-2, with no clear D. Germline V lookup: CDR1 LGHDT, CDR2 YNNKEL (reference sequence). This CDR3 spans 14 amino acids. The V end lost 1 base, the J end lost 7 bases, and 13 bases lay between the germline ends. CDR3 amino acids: CASSQGAGSGGYTF. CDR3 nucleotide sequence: TGTGCCAGCAGCCAAGGAGCCGGGTCCGGTGGCTACACCTTC.

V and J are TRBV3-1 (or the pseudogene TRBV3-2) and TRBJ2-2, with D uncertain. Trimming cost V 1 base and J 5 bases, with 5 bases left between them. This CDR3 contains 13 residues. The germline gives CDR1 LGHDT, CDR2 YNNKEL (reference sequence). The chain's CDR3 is CASSQVGTGELFF. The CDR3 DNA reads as TGTGCCAGCAGCCAAGTCGGAACCGGGGAGCTGTTTTTT.